This is a list of T cell receptor beta chains from one sample in a study of blood T cell repertoires in COVID-19. Profiling relied on immunoSEQ multiplex PCR, and the TCRdb table lists in-frame clones only, not all of them. The data contain some 170,000 clones, around 90% of them singletons. The sequenced sample was peripheral blood. The receptors here all came from a woman between 45 and 60 years old with acute or convalescent COVID-19. Each CDR3 is given with its conserved first and last residue. The D gene is left open where the match is weak. The size entry is marked missing in some rows and otherwise reads once, few, many or a size class.

j_call clone_size v_call d_call cdr3_nt cdr3_aa
TRBJ1-6 . TRBV7-2 . TGTGCCAGCAGCGGGGGGGGACTCAGGGCCCGTTCACCCCTCCACTTT CASSGGGLRARSPLHF
TRBJ2-1 . TRBV5-1 TRBD2 TGCGCCAGCAGCTTCACTAGCGGGCCGTACAATGAGCAGTTCTTC CASSFTSGPYNEQFF
TRBJ1-1 . TRBV4-1 TRBD1 TGCGCCAGCAGCCGACGGACAGGAAAGGCTTTCTTT CASSRRTGKAFF
TRBJ2-1 . TRBV6-6 TRBD2 TGTGCCAGCAGTCTCGGGACTAGCGGGAAGACTGAGCAGTTCTTC CASSLGTSGKTEQFF
TRBJ2-5 . TRBV10-3 TRBD2 TGTGCCATCAGTGAGCTAGCGGGAGGGAACCAAGAGACCCAGTACTTC CAISELAGGNQETQYF
TRBJ2-7 . TRBV30 . TGTGCCTGGAAGGGGTACGAGCAGTACTTC CAWKGYEQYF
TRBJ2-3 . TRBV27 TRBD2 TGTGCCAGCAGTTTATGGGGGGGGGATACGCAGTATTTT CASSLWGGDTQYF
TRBJ1-4 few TRBV7-8 . TGTGCCAGCAGCTTAAGTCCGGCTAATGAAAAACTGTTTTTT CASSLSPANEKLFF
TRBJ2-5 . TRBV30 TRBD2 TGTGCCTGGAGCCGTAGCGGGGGACCCCAAGAGACCCAGTACTTC CAWSRSGGPQETQYF
TRBJ1-5 . TRBV5-6 TRBD1 TGTGCCAGCAGCTTGGGGCTTGACAGGGGCGGACAGCCCCAGCATTTT CASSLGLDRGGQPQHF
TRBJ1-1 few TRBV7-7 . TGTGCCAGCAGCTTAGCTCATTCCTTCGGACAATCCACTGAAGCTTTCTTT CASSLAHSFGQSTEAFF
TRBJ2-3 . TRBV11-3 TRBD2 TGTGCCAGCAGCTTTCAGGGCGGGGGGCTCACAGATACGCAGTATTTT CASSFQGGGLTDTQYF
TRBJ1-6 . TRBV5-5 . TGTGCCAGCCGGGGTCCATATAATTCACCCCTCCACTTT CASRGPYNSPLHF
TRBJ1-1 . TRBV29-1 . TGCAGCGTTGACGGGGATCCTGAAGCTTTCTTT CSVDGDPEAFF
TRBJ2-3 . TRBV29-1 TRBD1 TGCAGCGTTGAAGATGGGACAGGGGAAAATACGCAGTATTTT CSVEDGTGENTQYF
TRBJ2-3 . TRBV6-1 . TGTGCCAGCAGTGAAGCTGGAAACAGAGACACAGATACGCAGTATTTT CASSEAGNRDTDTQYF
TRBJ2-7 . TRBV18 TRBD1 TGTGCCAGCTCACCTTCGAGACAGGGTTCGGCTGGCGAGCAGTACTTC CASSPSRQGSAGEQYF
TRBJ2-6 . TRBV19 . TGTGCCAGTAAGGACTTGGGATCTGGGGCCAACGTCCTGACTTTC CASKDLGSGANVLTF
TRBJ2-7 . TRBV18 . TGTGCCAGCTCCGAAGGGGGGGCGCTTGCTTACGAGCAGTACTTC CASSEGGALAYEQYF
TRBJ2-7 . TRBV3-1/TRBV3-2 TRBD2 TGTGCCAGCAAGAGCGGGGGGGCCTACGAGCAGTACTTC CASKSGGAYEQYF
TRBJ2-7 . TRBV6-2/TRBV6-3 . TGTGCCAGCAGTGGATTAGGGGCAGGCATTTACGAGCAGTACTTC CASSGLGAGIYEQYF
TRBJ1-5 . TRBV6-2/TRBV6-3 TRBD1 TGTGCCAGCAGTAGGGACAGGGTAGGGTCCCAGCCCCAGCATTTT CASSRDRVGSQPQHF
TRBJ2-1 . TRBV6-2/TRBV6-3 . TGTGCCAGCAGTTACCTGGCTAGCGACAATGAGCAGTTCTTC CASSYLASDNEQFF
TRBJ1-4 . TRBV12-3/TRBV12-4 TRBD1 TGTGCCAGCAGCTCAGGGGGCGGGAAAAAACTGTTTTTT CASSSGGGKKLFF
TRBJ1-6 few TRBV7-2 . TGTGCCACCAACCATGGGGGGGCCTCACCCCTCCACTTT CATNHGGASPLHF
TRBJ2-2 . TRBV27 . TGTGCCAGCAGTTTCGGTGGGGGGTTTATCACCGGGGAGCTGTTTTTT CASSFGGGFITGELFF
TRBJ1-2 . TRBV6-5 . TGTGCCAGCAGGGATACCACAGGGACCGGCTACACCTTC CASRDTTGTGYTF
TRBJ2-3 . TRBV5-5 . TGTGCCAGCAGTTTATTCGGAGATACGCAGTATTTT CASSLFGDTQYF
TRBJ1-1 . TRBV9 TRBD1 TGTGCCAGCAGCGTAGGATGGGGACAGCTCAGCTTT CASSVGWGQLSF
TRBJ1-3 . TRBV15 . TGTGCCACCAGCAGAGGAGGGGGTAGCTCTGGAAACACCATATATTTT CATSRGGGSSGNTIYF
TRBJ1-6 . TRBV11-3 TRBD1 TGTGCCAGCAGCTTGGGACAGGCCTCCTCACGCTATAATTCACCCCTCCACTTT CASSLGQASSRYNSPLHF
TRBJ2-7 . TRBV9 TRBD2 TGTGCCAGCAGCGCCCTAGCGGAGAGCTCCTACGAGCAGTACTTC CASSALAESSYEQYF
TRBJ1-1 . TRBV9 . TGTGCCAGCAGCGTATCTGACACTGAAGCTTTCTTT CASSVSDTEAFF
TRBJ2-2 . TRBV25-1 . TGTGCCAGCAGTGTCGCCGGAGGAACCGGGGAGCTGTTTTTT CASSVAGGTGELFF
TRBJ2-2 . TRBV25-1 . TGTGCCAGCAGTGATTGGGAAACAGGGAACTCCGGGGAGCTGTTTTTT CASSDWETGNSGELFF
TRBJ2-7 . TRBV18 . TGTGCCAGCTCACCGTACACAGACTACGAGCAGTACTTC CASSPYTDYEQYF
TRBJ1-3 . TRBV9 . TGTGCCAGCAGCCACACTCCGGGAGCGAGCTCTGGAAACACCATATATTTT CASSHTPGASSGNTIYF
TRBJ2-1 . TRBV7-7 . TGTGCCAGCAGCCCGCGGTTGGGGGGAGGTGGTGAGCAGTTCTTC CASSPRLGGGGEQFF
TRBJ2-1 . TRBV6-5 . TGTGCCAGCAGTCCCCTTAGCTCCTACAATGAGCAGTTCTTC CASSPLSSYNEQFF
TRBJ1-5 few TRBV5-6 TRBD1 TGTGCCAGCAGCTCGACGGGGGACAGGGGAAATCAGCCCCAGCATTTT CASSSTGDRGNQPQHF
TRBJ1-2 . TRBV13 . TGTGCCAGCAGCTCCGGGACAAACTCCTATGGCTACACCTTC CASSSGTNSYGYTF
TRBJ2-2 . TRBV27 . TGTGCCAGCAGTCGACAGGCCGCGAACACCGGGGAGCTGTTTTTT CASSRQAANTGELFF
TRBJ1-2 . TRBV3-1/TRBV3-2 . TGTGCCAGCAGCCATTCATCCCGGACGGGGGATGGCTACACCTTC CASSHSSRTGDGYTF